This TCR beta chain was profiled in a study of blood T cells in healthy people across ages. CDR1 is MNHEY, CDR2 SVGAGI, per germline. The CDR3 is made up of 14 amino acids. V shed 6 bases and J 1 base; nucleotides not matched to a gene: 4. This clonotype was picked up many times. Sample-barcoded 5' priming and a J-beta primer mix drove a second PCR of 7 to 11 cycles. Researchers report that a template-switch adaptor with 12 random nucleotides tagged each cDNA molecule. TCRdb re-analysed the 5' RACE reads in MiXCR, keeping a single row per CDR3 protein. The sample lists about 1.6 million distinct CDR3 sequences; 30% to 35% were seen once.

The V call is TRBV6-5, the J call TRBJ2-3; 7 bases map to TRBD2. The sample comprised blood. This TCR was recovered from a woman aged 25-40 years in good health. The CDR3 here is CASSMAGGTDTQYF. The CDR3 region has the DNA TGTGCCAGCAGCATGGCGGGGGGCACAGATACGCAGTATTTT.